This T cell receptor beta chain appears in the sequencing data of a study of response to subunit inactivated influenza vaccine. Only a few counts were recorded for this clonotype. Its cognate antigen is unknown. TCRdb re-called the RT-PCR reads through MiXCR, storing one row per CDR3 protein. This sample has approximately 500,000 distinct CDR3 sequences, with approximately 12% found just once. The CDR3 totals 14 residues. CDR1 is MNHEY and CDR2 is SMNVEV in the germline V gene (reference sequence). V dropped 8 bases and J dropped 7 bases, with 21 bases sitting between them. Notes on the study in general: A suggestion made by the authors is that each seasonal influenza vaccination recruits few new T cells.

The clonotype originates from a man aged 45 to 65 who received an inactivated influenza vaccine. The source material was PBMCs from blood, sampled roughly 47 days after vaccination. The chain combines TRBV27 with TRBJ2-7; possible D gene TRBD1, 5 bases. DNA of the CDR3: TGTGCCAGCGCGACCCCAGGGCAGACGGAAGAGCAGTACTTC. Its protein is CASATPGQTEEQYF.